Listed here are 31 T cell receptor beta chains from one sample, sequenced in a study of T cells after yellow fever vaccination. TCRdb re-called the 5' RACE reads through MiXCR, storing one row per CDR3 protein. The sample has roughly 85,000 distinct CDR3 sequences, more than 10% seen once. Specimen: CD8+ T cells not binding an NS4B(214-222) dextramer, sorted from PBMCs, collected roughly 20 days after the first yellow fever vaccination. Source of these receptors: a man younger than 35 who received the YFV17D yellow fever vaccine.

This sequence joins TRBV6-1 and TRBJ2-2; D call uncertain. The CDR3 runs 15 residues. V gave up 6 bases and J gave up 1 base, with 12 bases separating them. CDR1 is MNHNS, CDR2 SASEGT, per germline. The CDR3 spells CASRPRAKNTGELFF. CDR3 bases: TGTGCCAGCAGGCCCCGGGCCAAGAACACCGGGGAGCTGTTTTTT.

The rearrangement links TRBV13 to TRBJ2-5, with D possibly TRBD1 on 6 matching bases. V gave up 4 bases and J gave up 4 bases, with 19 bases separating them. The length of the CDR3 is 16 residues. Germline CDR1 reads PRHDT; CDR2 reads FYEKMQ (reference sequence). Written as DNA, the CDR3 is TGTGCCAGCAGCTCTACTAAAGACAGGTCCTCAGAGACCCAGTACTTC. Translated, it gives CASSSTKDRSSETQYF.

This clonotype was detected only a few times. The CDR3 coding sequence is TGTGCCAGTAGTACTTCGTTGACAGGTCAAGAGACCCAGTACTTC. This encodes CASSTSLTGQETQYF. The chain has TRBV19 and TRBJ2-5; tentatively, D is TRBD1 (6 bases). V was shortened by 4 bases and J by 2 bases, with 14 bases between the two germline ends. This CDR3 has 15 residues. Per the germline V gene, CDR1 is LNHDA and CDR2 is SQIVND (reference sequence).

This clonotype was counted between two and nine times. The chain couples TRBV6-1 to TRBJ2-3; the D gene is possibly TRBD2 (5 bases). Between the trimmed V and J ends, which lost 7 bases and 5 bases, there was a span of 13 bases. Looked up from germline, CDR1 is MNHNS and CDR2 is SASEGT. The CDR3 length is 13 residues. The CDR3 is CASTGGSLDTQYF. In nucleotides, the CDR3 is TGTGCCAGCACCGGAGGTTCATTAGATACGCAGTATTTT.

The rearrangement uses TRBV5-1 and TRBJ2-7; 7 bases fit TRBD1. The V and J ends lost 4 bases and 2 bases, in that order; junction bases with no gene match: 6. Germline-derived CDR1 and CDR2 are SGHRS and YFSETQ. The CDR3 has 14 residues. Here the CDR3 reads CASSPQGQPYEQYV. The CDR3 coding sequence is TGCGCCAGCAGCCCGCAGGGACAGCCCTACGAGCAGTACGTC.

In this sample, this clonotype turned up a few times. The chain uses TRBV15 and TRBJ2-1, with 8 bases lining up with TRBD2. J was trimmed by 9 bases and V by 8 bases; bases with no gene match: 12. Germline-derived CDR1 and CDR2 are LNHNV and YYDKDF (reference sequence). The CDR3 spans 14 residues. The CDR3 DNA reads as TGTGCCACCGGTTGGCGGGAGGAGGTAACTGAGCAGTTCTTC. It translates to CATGWREEVTEQFF.

This chain uses TRBV7-6 with TRBJ1-4; D is perhaps TRBD1 (5 bases). Per germline, CDR1 SGHVS and CDR2 FNYEAQ. The ends were cut back, 1 base at V and 7 bases at J, with 16 bases in the middle. This CDR3 is 16 amino acids long. CDR3 bases: TGTGCCAGCAGCTTAGGGATTTGGATTACAGGTGAAAAACTGTTTTTT. It codes for CASSLGIWITGEKLFF.

The rearrangement uses TRBV4-1 and TRBJ2-7; D may match TRBD1 or TRBD2 (6 bases each). The CDR3 length is 14 residues. V was shortened by 0 bases and J by 4 bases, with 10 bases between the two germline ends. The germline CDR1 and CDR2 sequences are MGHRA and YSYEKL. As DNA, the CDR3 is TGCGCCAGCAGCCAAGATGGGGGGCCGTACGAGCAGTACGTC. Protein sequence: CASSQDGGPYEQYV.

This clonotype occurred a few times. The chain is built from TRBV20-1 and TRBJ1-1, with D maybe TRBD1 (6 bases). The CDR3 loop spans 14 amino acids. Germline CDR1 and CDR2: DFQATT and SNEGSKA (reference sequence). V was cut by 6 bases and J by 11 bases, with 25 bases left in between. The CDR3 region is CSAPRQGPFSRAFF. CDR3 DNA: TGCAGTGCACCGCGGCAGGGGCCCTTCTCTCGCGCTTTCTTT.

This chain links TRBV5-1 with TRBJ2-7; no reliable D call. This CDR3 has 14 amino acids. Germline CDR1 SGHRS, CDR2 YFSETQ. V was clipped by 4 bases and J by 7 bases, with 18 bases between them. As DNA, the CDR3 is TGCGCCAGCAGCCCGGATCATGCCGCCTCGGAGCAGTACGTC. The encoded protein is CASSPDHAASEQYV.

The chain combines TRBV6-2 or TRBV6-3 with TRBJ1-6; 7 positions agree with TRBD1. The CDR3 consists of 21 residues. The germline V gene has CDR1 MNHEY and CDR2 SVGEGT. J lost 8 bases, V lost 6 bases, and 28 bases had no gene match. The CDR3 spells CASRSRDSYPLVLLLDSPLHF. The CDR3 bases are TGTGCCAGCAGATCCAGGGACAGCTATCCGTTAGTCTTACTATTAGATTCACCCCTCCACTTT.

With respect to this clonotype: A single base separates this from a much larger clone, so it may be a read error. The DNA of the CDR3 is TGTGCCAGCAGACCAGGACAGGCGCCTGAGCAGTTCTTC. Translation: CASRPGQAPEQFF. V is TRBV6-1 and J is TRBJ2-1, with TRBD1 matching 7 bases. V lost 6 bases, J lost 9 bases, and 8 bases stayed unmatched. Per germline, CDR1 MNHNS and CDR2 SASEGT. The CDR3 runs to 13 residues.

The V call is TRBV10-3, the J call TRBJ2-1; the D is unclear. Germline CDR1 reads ENHRY; CDR2 reads SYGVKD. V was pared by 0 bases and J by 0 bases, with 9 bases between. The CDR3 sequence is 16 residues long. CDR3 nucleotides: TGTGCCATCAGTGAGTCTGGGCACTCCTCCTACAATGAGCAGTTCTTC. Encoded protein: CAISESGHSSYNEQFF.

The gene calls are TRBV7-9 and TRBJ2-3, with 9 bases identical to TRBD1. From germline, CDR1 is SEHNR and CDR2 FQNEAQ (reference sequence). The CDR3 loop spans 15 amino acids. With 5 bases clipped from V and 0 bases from J, the junction kept 3 bases outside the gene matches. CDR3 nucleotide sequence: TGTGCCAGCAGCACACAGGGGGCGAGCACAGATACGCAGTATTTT. This encodes CASSTQGASTDTQYF.

This chain uses TRBV7-9 with TRBJ2-1; D uncertain. The CDR3 loop spans 12 amino acids. The ends were cut back, 6 bases at V and 9 bases at J, with 12 bases in the middle. Germline-derived CDR1 and CDR2 are SEHNR and FQNEAQ (reference sequence). In DNA form, the CDR3 reads TGTGCCAGCAGTAGCCTCAAGGGTGAGCAGTTCTTC. It yields the protein CASSSLKGEQFF.

The rearrangement joins TRBV12-3 or TRBV12-4 to TRBJ1-5; tentative D call: TRBD1 (5 bases). CDR3 length: 17 amino acids. The V and J ends lost 8 bases and 0 bases respectively, with 20 bases between them. The CDR3, as DNA: TGTGCCAGCGCTACGCGACAGAACCTATATAGCAATCAGCCCCAGCATTTT. Its translation: CASATRQNLYSNQPQHF.

This chain connects TRBV11-2 to TRBJ1-3, with D uncertain. Germline CDR1 SGHAT, CDR2 FQNNGV. CDR3 length equals 14 residues. Trimming left V 0 bases short and J 6 bases short, with 9 bases between. CDR3 region: CASSLESDLNTIYF. The CDR3 DNA sequence: TGTGCCAGCAGCTTAGAGTCGGACCTAAACACCATATATTTT.

The chain links TRBV29-1 to TRBJ1-4, with 7 bases identical to TRBD1. The CDR3 loop spans 14 amino acids. V lost 5 bases to trimming and J lost 8 bases; unmatched junction nucleotides: 11. CDR1 SQVTM and CDR2 ANQGSEA come from the germline V gene. The CDR3 coding sequence is TGCAGCGTTAAATCAGACAGGGAAGGGGAAAAACTGTTTTTT. Its translation is CSVKSDREGEKLFF.

The chain joins TRBV4-3 to TRBJ1-5; weak D call: TRBD1 (5 bases). This CDR3 has 15 residues. Germline values: CDR1 LGHNA, CDR2 YSLEER. V was pared by 4 bases and J by 5 bases, with 15 bases between. The CDR3 DNA sequence: TGCGCCAGCAGCCCTACCCTGGGGGTTTATCAGCCCCAGCATTTT. This encodes CASSPTLGVYQPQHF.

The chain joins TRBV5-1 to TRBJ2-5; unclear D gene. There are 11 residues in the CDR3. The germline V and J ends were trimmed by 4 bases and 3 bases, with 4 bases remaining between them. Germline V CDR1 and CDR2: SGHRS, YFSETQ. CDR3 DNA: TGCGCCAGCAGCGGAGAAGAGACCCAGTACTTC. This sequence encodes CASSGEETQYF.

V usage is TRBV28 and J usage is TRBJ2-7; D tentatively fits TRBD1 or TRBD2 (5 bases each). V dropped 5 bases and J dropped 6 bases, with 26 bases sitting between them. CDR1 is MDHEN and CDR2 is SYDVKM in the germline V gene. The CDR3 is 17 residues long. The CDR3, as DNA: TGTGCCAGCAGTCCCTCCGGTCGGGGCGGATGGGTAGGCGAGCAGTACGTC. Translation: CASSPSGRGGWVGEQYV.

V is TRBV4-3 and J is TRBJ2-7; perhaps TRBD2 as D (7 bases). Looked up from germline, CDR1 is LGHNA and CDR2 is YSLEER. Trimming cost V 0 bases and J 7 bases, with 16 bases left between them. The CDR3 runs to 15 residues. DNA of the CDR3: TGCGCCAGCAGCCAAGATCGGGGGGCTCTAGGGGAGCAGTACTTC. This encodes CASSQDRGALGEQYF.

The chain employs TRBV7-6 and TRBJ2-7; 7 nucleotides align to TRBD2. CDR1 and CDR2 (germline): SGHVS, FNYEAQ. Trimming removed 5 bases from V and 2 bases from J; junction bases left unmatched: 9. The CDR3 is 15 residues long. The CDR3 DNA sequence: TGTGCCAGCAGCGACGGACCGGGGGGAACCTACGAGCAGTACGTC. Its protein is CASSDGPGGTYEQYV.

This clonotype is labeled as large (0.1 to 1%). The V gene is TRBV14, the J gene TRBJ2-7; a weak D match, TRBD1 (6 bases). The CDR3 consists of 13 residues. Germline CDR1 is SGHDN and CDR2 is FVKESK. V dropped 6 bases and J dropped 6 bases, with 15 bases sitting between them. The CDR3 region has the DNA TGTGCCAGCAGTACGGACGTACAGGGCGAGCAGTACGTC. Translating gives CASSTDVQGEQYV.

This clonotype was counted ten times or more. The V call is TRBV7-3, the J call TRBJ2-3; D may be TRBD2 (5 bases). The V and J ends lost 2 bases and 3 bases respectively, with 12 bases between them. The CDR3 contains 15 residues. In germline, CDR1 is SGHTA, CDR2 FQGTGA. The CDR3 DNA reads as TGTGCCAGCAGCTTAGCAAATAGCGTGACAGATACGCAGTATTTT. Translated: CASSLANSVTDTQYF.

The chain carries TRBV29-1 and TRBJ2-1; D is tentatively TRBD1 or TRBD2 (5 bases each). CDR3 length: 13 residues. The germline V and J ends were trimmed by 0 bases and 7 bases, with 10 bases remaining between them. Germline-derived CDR1 and CDR2 are SQVTM and ANQGSEA. CDR3 in amino acids: CSVEDPGPNEQFF. CDR3 nucleotide sequence: TGCAGCGTTGAAGACCCGGGACCTAATGAGCAGTTCTTC.

This clonotype has just a few counts. The rearrangement links TRBV21-1 to TRBJ2-7; TRBD1, as called in the table, went unchecked against the DNA. TRBV21-1 is shown as a pseudogene. CDR3 length: 17 amino acids. The CDR3 spells CASSKENWRDRTYEQYV. The CDR3 DNA reads as TGTGCCAGCAGCAAAGAGAATTGGCGGGACAGAACCTACGAGCAGTACGTC.

V gene TRBV3-1 combines with J gene TRBJ1-6, with D perhaps TRBD1 (5 bases). V lost 4 bases and J lost 10, with 14 bases in between. The V gene's germline CDR1 is LGHDT and CDR2 YNNKEL (reference sequence). The CDR3 totals 14 residues. The CDR3 sequence: CASSLGMGGSPLHF. CDR3 bases: TGTGCCAGCAGCCTTGGGATGGGGGGATCACCCCTCCACTTT.

Remarks on this clonotype: At one end, the junction sequence differs from germline, possibly due to a read error. The chain carries TRBV4-1 and TRBJ2-1; D might be TRBD1 (5 bases). Germline CDR1 and CDR2: MGHRA and YSYEKL. The CDR3 consists of 12 residues. The CDR3 loop is CASSQSRRERIF. The CDR3 DNA follows: TGCGCCAGCAGCCAGAGTCGCAGGGAAAGGATCTTC.

This clonotype was counted between two and nine times. The chain links TRBV5-1 to TRBJ2-7, with D possibly being TRBD1 (5 bases). Looked up from germline, CDR1 is SGHRS and CDR2 is YFSETQ. The CDR3 covers 14 residues. V was cut by 4 bases and J by 5 bases, with 16 bases left in between. CDR3 sequence: CASSLDPGLDEQYV. CDR3 coding DNA: TGCGCCAGCAGCCTAGACCCAGGGCTCGACGAGCAGTACGTC.

J is TRBJ2-1 and V is TRBV20-1; TRBD1 matches 9 bases. Germline values: CDR1 DFQATT, CDR2 SNEGSKA (reference sequence). Germline trimming cut 3 bases from V and 3 bases from J; bases unmatched to any gene: 6. The CDR3 runs 15 residues. CDR3 sequence reads: CSASDGGQGYNEQFF. The CDR3 DNA is TGCAGTGCTAGCGACGGGGGACAGGGCTACAATGAGCAGTTCTTC.